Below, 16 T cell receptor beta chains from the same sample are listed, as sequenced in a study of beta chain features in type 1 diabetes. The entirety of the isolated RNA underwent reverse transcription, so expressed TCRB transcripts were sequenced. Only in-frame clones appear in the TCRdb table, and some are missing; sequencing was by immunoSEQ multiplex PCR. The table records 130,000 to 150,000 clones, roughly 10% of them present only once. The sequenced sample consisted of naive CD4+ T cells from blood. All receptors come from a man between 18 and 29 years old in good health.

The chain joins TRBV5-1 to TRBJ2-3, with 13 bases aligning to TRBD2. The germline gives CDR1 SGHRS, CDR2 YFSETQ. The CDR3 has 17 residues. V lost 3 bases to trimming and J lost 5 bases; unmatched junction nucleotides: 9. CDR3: CASSSGTTSGGEDTQYF. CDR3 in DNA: TGCGCCAGCAGCTCGGGAACCACTAGCGGGGGGGAAGATACGCAGTATTTT. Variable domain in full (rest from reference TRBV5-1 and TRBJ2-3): KAGVTQTPRYLIKTRGQQVTLSCSPISGHRSVSWYQQTPGQGLQFLFEYFSETQRNKGNFPGRFSGRQFSNSRSEMNVSTLELGDSALYLCASSSGTTSGGEDTQYFGPGTRLTVL.

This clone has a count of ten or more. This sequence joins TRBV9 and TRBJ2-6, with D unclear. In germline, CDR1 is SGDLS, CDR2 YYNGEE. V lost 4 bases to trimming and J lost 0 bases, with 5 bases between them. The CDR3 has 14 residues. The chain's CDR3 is CASSSRSGANVLTF. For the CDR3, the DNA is TGTGCCAGCAGCTCCCGCTCTGGGGCCAACGTCCTGACTTTC.

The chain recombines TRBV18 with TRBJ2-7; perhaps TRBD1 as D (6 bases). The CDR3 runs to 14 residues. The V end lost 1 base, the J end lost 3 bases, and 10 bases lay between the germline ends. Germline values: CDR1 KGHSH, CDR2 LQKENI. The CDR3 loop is CASSPQQGVYEQYF. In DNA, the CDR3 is TGTGCCAGCTCACCACAACAGGGAGTCTACGAGCAGTACTTC. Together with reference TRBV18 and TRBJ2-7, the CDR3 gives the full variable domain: NAGVMQNPRHLVRRRGQEARLRCSPMKGHSHVYWYRQLPEEGLKFMVYLQKENIIDESGMPKERFSAEFPKEGPSILRIQQVVRGDSAAYFCASSPQQGVYEQYFGPGTRLTVT.

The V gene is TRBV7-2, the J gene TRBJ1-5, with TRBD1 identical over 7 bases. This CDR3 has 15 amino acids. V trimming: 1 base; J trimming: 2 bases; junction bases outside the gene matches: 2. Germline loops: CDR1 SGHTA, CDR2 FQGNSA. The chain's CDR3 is CASSLGGTGNQPQHF. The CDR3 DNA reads TGTGCCAGCAGCTTAGGGGGGACAGGCAATCAGCCCCAGCATTTT.

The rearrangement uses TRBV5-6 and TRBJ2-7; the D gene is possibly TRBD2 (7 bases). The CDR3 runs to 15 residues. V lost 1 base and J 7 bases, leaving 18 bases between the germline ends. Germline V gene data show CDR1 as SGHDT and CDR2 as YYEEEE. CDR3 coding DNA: TGTGCCAGCAGCTTGTTGGGGGGGGGCCGGGATGAGCAGTACTTC. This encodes CASSLLGGGRDEQYF.

The CDR3 sequence is CASSQGPHGERSNQPQHF. The CDR3, as DNA: TGCGCCAGCAGCCAAGGCCCCCATGGAGAGAGAAGCAATCAGCCCCAGCATTTT. This chain links TRBV4-3 with TRBJ1-5; D gene uncertain. CDR3 size: 18 residues. V was trimmed by 1 base and J by 1 base, leaving 17 bases between them. Germline CDR1 and CDR2: LGHNA and YSLEER.

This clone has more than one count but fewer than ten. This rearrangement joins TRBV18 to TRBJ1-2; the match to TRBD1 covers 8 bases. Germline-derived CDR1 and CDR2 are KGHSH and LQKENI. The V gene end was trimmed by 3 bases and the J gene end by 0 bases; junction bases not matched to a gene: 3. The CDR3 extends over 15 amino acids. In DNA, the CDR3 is TGTGCCAGCTCACCGGGACAGGAGCCTAACTATGGCTACACCTTC. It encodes CASSPGQEPNYGYTF.

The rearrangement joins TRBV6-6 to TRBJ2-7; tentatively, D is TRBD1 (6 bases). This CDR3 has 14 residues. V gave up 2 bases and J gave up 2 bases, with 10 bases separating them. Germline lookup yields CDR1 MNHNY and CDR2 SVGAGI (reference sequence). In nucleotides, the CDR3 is TGTGCCAGCAGTTACCTACAGGGACCCTACGAGCAGTACTTC. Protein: CASSYLQGPYEQYF.

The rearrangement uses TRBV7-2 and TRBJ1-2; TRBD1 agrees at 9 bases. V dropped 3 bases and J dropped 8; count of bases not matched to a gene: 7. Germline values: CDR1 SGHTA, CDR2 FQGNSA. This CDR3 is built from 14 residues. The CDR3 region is CASSFLGQGGGYTF. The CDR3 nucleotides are TGTGCCAGCAGCTTCCTGGGACAGGGTGGCGGCTACACCTTC.

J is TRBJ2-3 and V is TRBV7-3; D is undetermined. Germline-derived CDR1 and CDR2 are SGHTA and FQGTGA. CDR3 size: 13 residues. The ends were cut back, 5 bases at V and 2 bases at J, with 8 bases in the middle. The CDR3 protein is CASSTSNTDTQYF. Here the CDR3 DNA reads TGTGCCAGCAGCACTTCTAACACAGATACGCAGTATTTT.

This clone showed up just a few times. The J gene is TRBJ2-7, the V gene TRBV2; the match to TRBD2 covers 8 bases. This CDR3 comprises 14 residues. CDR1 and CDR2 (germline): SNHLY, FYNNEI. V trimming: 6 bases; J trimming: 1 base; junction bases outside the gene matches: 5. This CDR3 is CASRGTSGSYEQYF. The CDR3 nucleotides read TGTGCCAGCAGGGGAACTAGCGGTTCCTACGAGCAGTACTTC.

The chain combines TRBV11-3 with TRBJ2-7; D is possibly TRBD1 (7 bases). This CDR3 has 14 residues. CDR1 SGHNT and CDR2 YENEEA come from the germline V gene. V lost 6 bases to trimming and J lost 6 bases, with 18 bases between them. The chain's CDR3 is CASSSTGRFGEQYF. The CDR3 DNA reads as TGTGCCAGCAGTTCGACAGGGAGGTTTGGCGAGCAGTACTTC.

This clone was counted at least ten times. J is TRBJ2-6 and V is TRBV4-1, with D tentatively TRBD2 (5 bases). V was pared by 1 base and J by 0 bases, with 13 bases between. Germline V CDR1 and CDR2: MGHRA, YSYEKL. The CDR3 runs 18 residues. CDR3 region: CASSQGRPGISGANVLTF. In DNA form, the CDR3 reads TGCGCCAGCAGCCAAGGTCGGCCCGGGATCTCTGGGGCCAACGTCCTGACTTTC.

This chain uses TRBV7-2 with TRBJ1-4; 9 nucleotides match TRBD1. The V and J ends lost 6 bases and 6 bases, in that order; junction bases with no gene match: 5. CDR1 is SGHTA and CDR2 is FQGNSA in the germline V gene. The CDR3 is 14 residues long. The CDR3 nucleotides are TGTGCCAGCAGTCCGGGACAGGGTGATGAAAAACTGTTTTTT. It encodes CASSPGQGDEKLFF.

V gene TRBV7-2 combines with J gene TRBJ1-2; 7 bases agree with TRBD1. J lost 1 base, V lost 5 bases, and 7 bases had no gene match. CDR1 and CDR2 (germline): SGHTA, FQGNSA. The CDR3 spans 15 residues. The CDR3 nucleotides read TGTGCCAGCAGCCCCCGGGACAGTTTTAACTATGGCTACACCTTC. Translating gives CASSPRDSFNYGYTF.

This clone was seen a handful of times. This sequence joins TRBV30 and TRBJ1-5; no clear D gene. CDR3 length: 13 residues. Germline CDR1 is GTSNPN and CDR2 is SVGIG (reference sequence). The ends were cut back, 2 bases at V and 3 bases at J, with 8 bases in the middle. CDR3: CAWSLADNQPQHF. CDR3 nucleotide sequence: TGTGCCTGGAGTCTGGCGGACAATCAGCCCCAGCATTTT.